This T cell receptor (beta chain) is from a study of cytomegalovirus exposure and HLA in healthy donors. Turning to the study itself: The roughly 120 million unique TCR beta sequences, from 150 million to 200 million T cells, were found by an earlier analysis.

This PCR relied on a set of 60 Vbeta primers and 13 Jbeta primers. Data came from immunoSEQ multiplex PCR; TCRdb stores just in-frame clones and leaves some out. The sample carries around 180,000 clones, roughly 85% recorded once. This clone appeared once. Its antigen is still unknown. V was clipped by 4 bases and J by 3 bases; unmatched bases: 14. CDR3 length: 17 residues. CDR1 is SGHRS, CDR2 YFSETQ, per germline. Study results and caveats: No immune exposure information besides CMV serostatus was available. An observed cluster of highly shared sequence variants was recorded as a likely sequencing artifact. Clonal expansion was found to be greater in HLA-associated TCR beta chains than in equally common others in a later analysis.

The clonotype originates from a woman aged 40 to 50 in good health and CMV-seronegative. The specimen sequenced was PBMCs. The chain is built from TRBV5-1 and TRBJ2-7; 9 bases line up with TRBD1. CDR3 bases: TGCGCCAGCAGCCCGACGGTCACAGGGGGCAAGATCTACGAGCAGTACTTC. This sequence encodes CASSPTVTGGKIYEQYF. Based on the CDR3 plus reference TRBV5-1 and TRBJ2-7, the full variable domain is KAGVTQTPRYLIKTRGQQVTLSCSPISGHRSVSWYQQTPGQGLQFLFEYFSETQRNKGNFPGRFSGRQFSNSRSEMNVSTLELGDSALYLCASSPTVTGGKIYEQYFGPGTRLTVT.